The 25 T cell receptor beta chains reported below all come from one sample, sequenced in a study of T cell responses to AZD1222 COVID-19 vaccine. The method was immunoSEQ multiplex PCR; TCRdb's version includes in-frame clones alone and lacks a portion of them. The table records 150,000 to 180,000 clones, roughly 90% of them present only once. The sample in question was peripheral blood, obtained on day 0 of AZD1222 vaccination. These receptors all stem from an adult in good health.

The chain is built from TRBV19 and TRBJ2-3; D perhaps matches TRBD1 (6 bases). Germline lookup yields CDR1 LNHDA and CDR2 SQIVND (reference sequence). The CDR3 is made up of 18 amino acids. Trimming cost V 6 bases and J 0 bases, with 22 bases left between them. Written as DNA, the CDR3 is TGTGCCAGTAGACTCCGGGGCTTGAGAGGGGGAAGCACAGATACGCAGTATTTT. Translating gives CASRLRGLRGGSTDTQYF.

Only one count was recorded for this clone. This chain joins TRBV7-9 and TRBJ1-2, with TRBD1 matching over 7 bases. Germline V lookup: CDR1 SEHNR, CDR2 FQNEAQ (reference sequence). The CDR3 has 17 residues. With V trimmed by 1 base and J by 4 bases, 12 bases remained unmatched. The CDR3 DNA reads as TGTGCCAGCAGCTTAGATCCATTAGGGGGCGCAGGCTATGGCTACACCTTC. Translating it yields CASSLDPLGGAGYGYTF. Full variable domain (missing parts from reference TRBV7-9 and TRBJ1-2): DTGVSQNPRHKITKRGQNVTFRCDPISEHNRLYWYRQTLGQGPEFLTYFQNEAQLEKSRLLSDRFSAERPKGSFSTLEIQRTEQGDSAMYLCASSLDPLGGAGYGYTFGSGTRLTVV.

The chain recombines TRBV14 with TRBJ1-1; 7 bases are shared with TRBD1. V was pared by 0 bases and J by 1 base, with 11 bases of the junction left unmatched. Looked up from germline, CDR1 is SGHDN and CDR2 is FVKESK. The CDR3 runs 18 residues. The CDR3 nucleotides are TGTGCCAGCAGCCAAGAGGAGGGCCTCGGGACAGAGAACACTGAAGCTTTCTTT. Amino acids: CASSQEEGLGTENTEAFF.

This chain links TRBV5-5 with TRBJ2-6; a possible D gene is TRBD2 (6 bases). CDR3 length: 16 residues. Germline assignment: CDR1 SGHKS and CDR2 YYEKEE (reference sequence). Trimming stripped 4 bases from V and 4 bases from J, with 15 bases between. The CDR3 DNA is TGTGCCAGCAGCACCGGAGGGGTGTCAGGGGCCAACGTCCTGACTTTC. Protein product: CASSTGGVSGANVLTF.

This sequence joins TRBV6-2 or TRBV6-3 and TRBJ1-3; D is ambiguous. From germline, CDR1 is MNHEY and CDR2 SVGEGT. The CDR3 consists of 14 residues. Deletions cut 6 bases from V and 0 bases from J, with 9 bases between. CDR3 residues: CASSRPASGNTIYF. The DNA for the CDR3 is TGTGCCAGCAGCAGGCCGGCCTCTGGAAACACCATATATTTT.

CDR3 sequence reads: CASSQQGFNSPLHF. For the CDR3, the DNA is TGTGCCAGCTCGCAACAGGGTTTTAATTCACCCCTCCACTTT. The chain links TRBV18 to TRBJ1-6; TRBD1 is a possible D gene (6 bases). The CDR3 loop spans 14 amino acids. Deletions cut 6 bases from V and 6 bases from J, with 12 bases between. The germline gives CDR1 KGHSH, CDR2 LQKENI. The full variable domain, with the rest looked up from reference TRBV18 and TRBJ1-6, is NAGVMQNPRHLVRRRGQEARLRCSPMKGHSHVYWYRQLPEEGLKFMVYLQKENIIDESGMPKERFSAEFPKEGPSILRIQQVVRGDSAAYFCASSQQGFNSPLHFGNGTRLTVT.

The chain has TRBV10-3 and TRBJ1-5; D remains ambiguous. Germline V gives CDR1 ENHRY, CDR2 SYGVKD. Between the trimmed V and J ends, which lost 0 bases and 9 bases, there was a span of 15 bases. The CDR3 length is 15 residues. CDR3 residues: CAISESPGGSGPQHF. The CDR3 DNA sequence: TGTGCCATCAGTGAGTCTCCAGGTGGCTCTGGGCCCCAGCATTTT.

The chain employs TRBV21-1 and TRBJ1-2. TRBV21-1 is labeled a pseudogene. The CDR3 contains 15 residues. The CDR3 region has the DNA TGTGCCAGCAGCATCGTGGACGGCTGCTTATATGGCTACACCTTC. Translated: CASSIVDGCLYGYTF.

Note on this clone: One junction end does not reproduce the germline sequence, and a read error may be involved. The chain recombines TRBV2 with TRBJ2-2; 11 bases align to TRBD2. The germline V gene encodes CDR1 SNHLY and CDR2 FYNNEI. CDR3 length: 15 amino acids. This chain's CDR3 is CASREGLAGGGELFF. The CDR3 DNA follows: TGTGCCAGCAGAGAAGGACTAGCGGGTGGCGGGGAGCTGTTTTTT. Variable domain in full (rest from reference TRBV2 and TRBJ2-2): EPEVTQTPSHQVTQMGQEVILRCVPISNHLYFYWYRQILGQKVEFLVSFYNNEISEKSEIFDDQFSVERPDGSNFTLKIRSTKLEDSAMYFCASREGLAGGGELFFGEGSRLTVL.

This clone was counted a few times. This chain joins TRBV7-2 and TRBJ1-2; D call uncertain. The CDR3 is made up of 11 amino acids. V lost 5 bases and J lost 2, with 3 bases in between. CDR1 and CDR2 from the germline V gene are SGHTA and FQGNSA. CDR3: CASSQNYGYTF. CDR3 coding DNA: TGTGCCAGCAGCCAGAACTATGGCTACACCTTC. The full variable domain, in which reference TRBV7-2 and TRBJ1-2 provide the parts outside the CDR3, is GAGVSQSPSNKVTEKGKDVELRCDPISGHTALYWYRQSLGQGLEFLIYFQGNSAPDKSGLPSDRFSAERTGGSVSTLTIQRTQQEDSAVYLCASSQNYGYTFGSGTRLTVV.

J is TRBJ1-6 and V is TRBV3-1 (or the pseudogene TRBV3-2); D is uncertain. Germline-derived CDR1 and CDR2 are LGHDT and YNNKEL (reference sequence). The CDR3 totals 15 residues. Trimming took 0 bases from V and 6 from J, leaving 9 bases between them. CDR3 sequence: CASSQDTVGNSPLHF. The CDR3 DNA reads as TGTGCCAGCAGCCAAGATACAGTGGGTAATTCACCCCTCCACTTT.

This clone was observed once. The genes are TRBV9 and TRBJ2-7; TRBD1 matches at 11 bases. V gave up 4 bases and J gave up 6 bases; unmatched junction bases: 6. Germline V CDR1 and CDR2: SGDLS, YYNGEE. There are 14 residues in the CDR3. The CDR3 region is CASSLGQGAAEQYF. CDR3 bases: TGTGCCAGCAGCCTTGGACAGGGGGCTGCCGAGCAGTACTTC. Full variable domain (rest looked up from reference TRBV9 and TRBJ2-7): DSGVTQTPKHLITATGQRVTLRCSPRSGDLSVYWYQQSLDQGLQFLIQYYNGEERAKGNILERFSAQQFPDLHSELNLSSLELGDSALYFCASSLGQGAAEQYFGPGTRLTVT.

The V gene is TRBV19, the J gene TRBJ1-2; D ambiguous. CDR1 is LNHDA, CDR2 SQIVND, per germline (reference sequence). The germline V and J ends were trimmed by 0 bases and 4 bases, with 3 bases remaining between them. This CDR3 is 12 amino acids long. In nucleotides, the CDR3 is TGTGCCAGTAGTATAGAGGGCTATGGCTACACCTTC. It is translated as CASSIEGYGYTF.

The rearrangement joins TRBV5-1 to TRBJ1-2; perhaps TRBD1 as D (5 bases). V was shortened by 0 bases and J by 4 bases, with 16 bases between the two germline ends. The CDR3 length is 16 residues. The germline gives CDR1 SGHRS, CDR2 YFSETQ. The CDR3 reads CASSLGGADYSYGYTF. DNA of the CDR3: TGCGCCAGCAGCTTGGGGGGCGCGGATTATAGCTATGGCTACACCTTC. The variable domain in full, with the rest retrieved from reference TRBV5-1 and TRBJ1-2, is KAGVTQTPRYLIKTRGQQVTLSCSPISGHRSVSWYQQTPGQGLQFLFEYFSETQRNKGNFPGRFSGRQFSNSRSEMNVSTLELGDSALYLCASSLGGADYSYGYTFGSGTRLTVV.

The chain carries TRBV10-3 and TRBJ1-2; 7 positions agree with TRBD1. There are 16 residues in the CDR3. The V gene end was trimmed by 6 bases and the J gene end by 5 bases; junction bases not matched to a gene: 15. Germline loops: CDR1 ENHRY, CDR2 SYGVKD. The CDR3 DNA sequence: TGTGCCATCAGAGTTGGGGCAGGGGGACTTGATTATGGCTACACCTTC. Protein: CAIRVGAGGLDYGYTF.

The rearrangement uses TRBV9 and TRBJ2-6; 8 bases are shared with TRBD1. J gave up 3 bases and V 5 bases, and 13 bases lay outside the gene matches. This CDR3 comprises 18 residues. Germline lookup yields CDR1 SGDLS and CDR2 YYNGEE. The CDR3 DNA sequence: TGTGCCAGCAGTCGTAGCCCGACAGGGGACCATGGGGCCAACGTCCTGACTTTC. Residues: CASSRSPTGDHGANVLTF.

The chain carries TRBV11-1 and TRBJ2-7; TRBD1 matches at 7 bases. The CDR3 covers 13 residues. The V segment lost 3 bases and the J segment 6 bases; nucleotides outside the gene matches: 5. Germline V gene sequence: CDR1 SGHAT, CDR2 FQDESV (reference sequence). CDR3 amino acids: CASSFDRVGEQYF. The CDR3 DNA follows: TGTGCCAGCAGCTTTGACAGGGTCGGCGAGCAGTACTTC.

The chain couples TRBV7-8 to TRBJ1-1, with D uncertain. This CDR3 is 16 amino acids long. V was clipped by 0 bases and J by 5 bases, with 16 bases between them. CDR1 is SGHVS, CDR2 FQNEAQ, per germline. The CDR3 here is CASSLALPGGGTEAFF. In nucleotides, the CDR3 is TGTGCCAGCAGCTTAGCGCTTCCGGGCGGAGGTACTGAAGCTTTCTTT.

The chain recombines TRBV4-3 with TRBJ2-2; TRBD2 matches 9 bases. Germline loops: CDR1 LGHNA, CDR2 YSLEER. The CDR3 covers 16 residues. With 3 bases clipped from V and 8 bases from J, the junction kept 10 bases outside the gene matches. The CDR3 DNA sequence: TGCGCCAGCAGCCATGAACCGGGACTAGCAACGGGGGAGCTGTTTTTT. Translated, it gives CASSHEPGLATGELFF.

The rearrangement joins TRBV23-1 to TRBJ2-6, with a tentative D call TRBD1 (5 bases). TRBV23-1 is an open reading frame whose function is uncertain. V shed 11 bases and J shed 1 base, with 15 bases lying between them. This CDR3 comprises 15 residues. CDR3 DNA sequence: TGCGCCGCTTGCAGGGATGATTCTGGGGCCAACGTCCTGACTTTC. This translates into CAACRDDSGANVLTF.

The chain uses TRBV19 and TRBJ1-3, with 8 bases identical to TRBD1. V lost 6 bases and J lost 0; bases outside the gene matches: 4. This CDR3 is built from 15 residues. Germline V lookup: CDR1 LNHDA, CDR2 SQIVND (reference sequence). CDR3 residues: CASSATGGSGNTIYF. For the CDR3, the DNA is TGTGCCAGTAGCGCCACAGGGGGCTCTGGAAACACCATATATTTT.

A note on this clone: Within the sample, other DNA sequences also encode this same CDR3. The chain carries TRBV6-5 and TRBJ2-5; no clear D gene. Germline V gene data show CDR1 as MNHEY and CDR2 as SVGAGI. CDR3 length: 12 amino acids. Trimming took off 4 bases at V and 4 bases at J, with 7 bases between the two ends. The CDR3 loop reads CASSSVGETQYF. CDR3 DNA: TGTGCCAGCAGTTCAGTTGGAGAGACCCAGTACTTC.

The chain carries TRBV7-2 and TRBJ1-3, with D tentatively TRBD1 (6 bases). The CDR3 length is 14 residues. CDR1 SGHTA and CDR2 FQGNSA come from the germline V gene. V lost 2 bases and J lost 3, with 8 bases in between. The CDR3 nucleotides are TGTGCCAGCAGCTTACAGGGGCTTGGAAACACCATATATTTT. Amino acid sequence: CASSLQGLGNTIYF.

The chain uses TRBV28 and TRBJ1-5; TRBD1 agrees at 9 bases. Germline CDR1 MDHEN, CDR2 SYDVKM. The length of the CDR3 is 17 residues. With 6 bases clipped from V and 1 base from J, the junction kept 10 bases outside the gene matches. Written as DNA, the CDR3 is TGTGCCAGCAGCTCCCTCCGGGACAGGGCCAGCAATCAGCCCCAGCATTTT. This encodes CASSSLRDRASNQPQHF.

The chain carries TRBV3-1 (or the pseudogene TRBV3-2) and TRBJ2-3, with 10 nucleotides matching TRBD2. The V gene's germline CDR1 is LGHDT and CDR2 YNNKEL (reference sequence). The CDR3 runs 15 residues. Trimming cost V 4 bases and J 2 bases; bases outside gene matches: 3. The CDR3 loop is CASSPLAGDTDTQYF. The CDR3 bases are TGTGCCAGCAGCCCGCTAGCGGGGGACACAGATACGCAGTATTTT.